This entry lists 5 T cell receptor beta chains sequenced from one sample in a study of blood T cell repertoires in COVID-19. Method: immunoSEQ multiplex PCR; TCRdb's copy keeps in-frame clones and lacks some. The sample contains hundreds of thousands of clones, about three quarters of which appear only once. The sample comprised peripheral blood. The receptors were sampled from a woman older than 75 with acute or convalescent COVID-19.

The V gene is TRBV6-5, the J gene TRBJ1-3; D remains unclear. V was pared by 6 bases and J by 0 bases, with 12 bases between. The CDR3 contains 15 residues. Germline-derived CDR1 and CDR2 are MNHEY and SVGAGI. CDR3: CASSSDGFSGNTIYF. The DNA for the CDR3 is TGTGCCAGCAGCTCAGACGGGTTCTCTGGAAACACCATATATTTT.

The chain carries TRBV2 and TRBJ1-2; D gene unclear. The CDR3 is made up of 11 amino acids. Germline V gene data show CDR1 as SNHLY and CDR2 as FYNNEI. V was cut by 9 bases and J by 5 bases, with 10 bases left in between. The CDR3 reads CARLTNYGYTF. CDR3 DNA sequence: TGTGCCAGACTAACAAATTATGGCTACACCTTC.

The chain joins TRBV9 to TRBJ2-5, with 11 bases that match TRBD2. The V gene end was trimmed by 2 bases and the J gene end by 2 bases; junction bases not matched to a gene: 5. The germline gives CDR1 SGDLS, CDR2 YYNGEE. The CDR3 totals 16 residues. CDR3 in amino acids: CASSVSTSGGQETQYF. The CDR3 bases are TGTGCCAGCAGCGTCAGCACTAGCGGGGGACAAGAGACCCAGTACTTC. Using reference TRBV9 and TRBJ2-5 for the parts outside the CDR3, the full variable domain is DSGVTQTPKHLITATGQRVTLRCSPRSGDLSVYWYQQSLDQGLQFLIQYYNGEERAKGNILERFSAQQFPDLHSELNLSSLELGDSALYFCASSVSTSGGQETQYFGPGTRLLVL.

The CDR3 DNA reads as TGCAGCGTGGGGACACCACCGTACGAGCAGTACTTC. It yields the protein CSVGTPPYEQYF. This sequence joins TRBV29-1 and TRBJ2-7; perhaps TRBD1 as D (6 bases). Germline-derived CDR1 and CDR2 are SQVTM and ANQGSEA. V lost 6 bases to trimming and J lost 4 bases, with 13 bases between them. The CDR3 sequence is 12 residues long.

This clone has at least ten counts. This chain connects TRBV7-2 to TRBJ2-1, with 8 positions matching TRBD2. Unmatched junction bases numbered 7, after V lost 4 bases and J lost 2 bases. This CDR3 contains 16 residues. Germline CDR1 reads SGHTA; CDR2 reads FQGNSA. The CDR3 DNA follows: TGTGCCAGCAGCTCTAGCGGGCCCAGCCCCTACAATGAGCAGTTCTTC. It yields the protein CASSSSGPSPYNEQFF.